Listed below are T cell receptor beta chains from one sample, sequenced in a study of blood T cell repertoires in COVID-19. Measured with immunoSEQ multiplex PCR; TCRdb has only the in-frame clones, and not every one. There are around 140,000 clones in the sample; 80% to 90% occur only once, and about 2.5% lies in the top ten. Sequenced: peripheral blood. These receptors were taken from a man aged 45 to 65 with active COVID-19. Both conserved end residues are part of each CDR3. D genes are given only for firm matches. The size entry is marked missing in some rows and otherwise reads once, few, many or a size class.

>-|-|TRBJ1-1|TRBV18
CASSPAPGQINTEAFF
TGTGCCAGCTCACCGGCTCCAGGACAGATCAACACTGAAGCTTTCTTT
>TRBD1|-|TRBJ2-7|TRBV3-1/TRBV3-2
CASSQGQGAYYEQYF
TGTGCCAGCAGCCAAGGACAGGGGGCCTACTACGAGCAGTACTTC
>-|-|TRBJ1-5|TRBV27
CASSDRWDQPQHF
TGTGCCAGCAGTGACAGATGGGATCAGCCCCAGCATTTT
>TRBD2|-|TRBJ2-5|TRBV6-5
CASKRLAGGQETQYF
TGTGCCAGCAAGAGACTAGCGGGGGGGCAAGAGACCCAGTACTTC
>TRBD1|-|TRBJ2-5|TRBV27
CASSFGQGVRETQYF
TGTGCCAGCAGTTTCGGACAGGGGGTCCGGGAGACCCAGTACTTC
>TRBD2|-|TRBJ2-1|TRBV30
CAWRTSGGPGAKQFF
TGTGCCTGGCGGACTAGCGGGGGCCCCGGTGCTAAGCAGTTCTTC
>-|-|TRBJ2-1|TRBV18
CASSPGTPNEQFF
TGTGCCAGCTCACCAGGGACTCCGAATGAGCAGTTCTTC
>-|-|TRBJ2-7|TRBV27
CASSLFAEAYEQYF
TGTGCCAGCAGTTTATTTGCGGAAGCCTACGAGCAGTACTTC
>-|-|TRBJ2-3|TRBV4-2
CASSQEAPAGFSTDTQYF
TGTGCCAGCAGCCAAGAAGCCCCAGCGGGCTTTAGCACAGATACGCAGTATTTT
>TRBD2|-|TRBJ2-1|TRBV5-4
CASSPEAGGYNEQFF
TGTGCCAGCAGCCCCGAAGCGGGGGGTTACAATGAGCAGTTCTTC
>-|-|TRBJ2-2|TRBV9
CASSARGSGELFF
TGTGCCAGCAGCGCACGGGGGTCCGGGGAGCTGTTTTTT
>TRBD1|-|TRBJ1-3|TRBV5-4
CASSFTGGRNTIYF
TGTGCCAGCAGCTTTACAGGGGGAAGAAACACCATATATTTT
>-|few|TRBJ2-4|TRBV15
CATSRDLKGEGNIQYF
TGTGCCACCAGCAGAGATCTCAAGGGGGAGGGAAACATTCAGTACTTC
>-|-|TRBJ1-1|TRBV6-5
CASKMEVLNTEAFF
TGTGCCAGCAAAATGGAGGTTTTGAACACTGAAGCTTTCTTT
>TRBD1|-|TRBJ2-5|TRBV6-6
CASNYRGPQETQYF
TGTGCCAGCAACTACAGGGGGCCCCAAGAGACCCAGTACTTC
>TRBD1|-|TRBJ1-2|TRBV2
CATSRDSANYGYTF
TGTGCCACATCCCGGGACAGTGCTAACTATGGCTACACCTTC
>-|-|TRBJ2-1|TRBV3-1/TRBV3-2
CASRNDRTIYNEQFF
TGTGCCAGCAGGAATGACAGGACAATCTACAATGAGCAGTTCTTC
>-|-|TRBJ2-7|TRBV23-1
CASSPGGETGYHEQYF
TGCGCCAGCAGTCCCGGGGGGGAGACAGGGTACCACGAGCAGTACTTC
>TRBD1|-|TRBJ1-5|TRBV7-2
CASSSNRGFNQPQHF
TGTGCCAGCAGCTCCAACAGGGGCTTCAATCAGCCCCAGCATTTT
>-|-|TRBJ2-5|TRBV14
CASSQADGTPWAETQYF
TGTGCCAGCAGCCAAGCGGACGGGACTCCTTGGGCGGAGACCCAGTACTTC
>-|-|TRBJ2-1|TRBV12-5
CASGFGSGNEQFF
TGTGCTAGTGGTTTCGGTAGCGGCAATGAGCAGTTCTTC
>-|-|TRBJ1-5|TRBV19
CASSMGPWTDQSSNQPQHF
TGTGCCAGTAGTATGGGGCCCTGGACAGACCAAAGTAGCAATCAGCCCCAGCATTTT
>-|-|TRBJ1-5|TRBV6-5
CASAFGRGIPQPQHF
TGTGCCAGCGCCTTCGGCAGGGGTATTCCTCAGCCCCAGCATTTT
>-|-|TRBJ1-1|TRBV18
CASSPLIAGSNTEAFF
TGTGCCAGCTCACCACTCATCGCGGGGTCGAACACTGAAGCTTTCTTT
>TRBD2|-|TRBJ2-4|TRBV19
CASSISGTSGGLRDIQYF
TGTGCCAGTAGTATATCCGGGACTAGCGGGGGGTTAAGGGACATTCAGTACTTC
>TRBD2|few|TRBJ2-3|TRBV2
CASSDALAGSDTQYF
TGTGCCAGCAGTGATGCACTAGCGGGGTCAGATACGCAGTATTTT
>TRBD1|few|TRBJ1-1|TRBV6-2/TRBV6-3
CASSYGRQGVDTEAFF
TGTGCCAGCAGTTATGGGAGACAGGGGGTTGACACTGAAGCTTTCTTT
>-|-|TRBJ2-7|TRBV6-5
CASSPQGYEQYF
TGTGCCAGCAGCCCACAGGGCTACGAGCAGTACTTC
>-|-|TRBJ2-5|TRBV18
CASSPPGWVVSQETQYF
TGTGCCAGCTCACCCCCGGGATGGGTGGTTAGCCAAGAGACCCAGTACTTC
>TRBD1|-|TRBJ1-2|TRBV6-6
CASSYRDSGYTF
TGTGCCAGCAGTTACAGGGACAGTGGCTACACCTTC
>-|-|TRBJ1-2|TRBV15
CATSRGPGYGYTF
TGTGCCACCAGCAGAGGTCCGGGCTATGGCTACACCTTC
>-|few|TRBJ1-3|TRBV6-1
CASSEVGGNTIYF
TGTGCCAGCAGTGAAGTGGGGGGGAACACCATATATTTT
>-|-|TRBJ1-2|TRBV19
CASSAAGTFGYTF
TGTGCCAGTAGTGCGGCCGGGACTTTTGGCTACACCTTC
>-|-|TRBJ1-1|TRBV12-5
CASGSEVGTEAFF
TGTGCTAGTGGTTCCGAGGTTGGCACTGAAGCTTTCTTT
>TRBD1|once|TRBJ1-1|TRBV18
CASSQGADTEAFF
TGTGCCAGCTCACAGGGGGCGGACACTGAAGCTTTCTTT
>-|-|TRBJ1-2|TRBV11-2
CASSFSGAHWTAANYGYTF
TGTGCCAGCAGCTTCAGTGGGGCCCATTGGACGGCTGCTAACTATGGCTACACCTTC
>TRBD2|-|TRBJ2-1|TRBV7-2
CASSLVGTSGGIYNEQFF
TGTGCCAGCAGCTTAGTGGGGACTAGCGGGGGTATATACAATGAGCAGTTCTTC
>-|-|TRBJ2-7|TRBV2
CASRNRGGGLLEQYF
TGTGCCAGCAGGAACCGAGGGGGGGGCCTCCTCGAGCAGTACTTC
>-|-|TRBJ2-3|TRBV6-2/TRBV6-3
CASSYPRTGTDTQYF
TGTGCCAGCAGTTACCCACGGACTGGAACAGATACGCAGTATTTT
>-|once|TRBJ1-4|TRBV6-1
CASSEEYGRGIGKLFF
TGTGCCAGCAGTGAAGAGTACGGGAGGGGGATAGGAAAACTGTTTTTT
>-|-|TRBJ1-3|TRBV10-1
CASSADFFGNTIYF
TGCGCCAGCAGTGCGGACTTCTTTGGAAACACCATATATTTT
>-|-|TRBJ2-7|TRBV21-1
CASSKVGGPSYEQYF
TGTGCCAGCAGCAAAGTCGGAGGGCCGTCCTACGAGCAGTACTTC